This T cell receptor (beta chain) emerged from a study of shared clonotypes between healthy human individuals. Germline V gives CDR1 LGHNA, CDR2 YNFKEQ. The CDR3 spans 15 residues. Overall study findings and caveats: The study generally estimated greater richness for naive than memory subsets. Generation probability values for non-shared clonotypes were lower than those for clonotypes shared by all four donors.

Per the original methods: Filtering of immunoSEQ junctional sequences could not match full-length read filtering. Profiled with immunoSEQ multiplex PCR; TCRdb holds only in-frame clones, not every one. The DNA was the basis for D and trimming; V, J and clone size are from that table. The table includes 2 million or so clones, roughly 95% detected once. Cells designated naive CD8 were CD45RO-negative and were positively selected for CCR7, with terminally differentiated effector memory CD45RA+ cells excluded. A remark on this clone: Its specificity is unknown.

This chain connects TRBV4-2 to TRBJ2-5; D gene unclear. With the DNA end fitting TRBJ2-7 better, the J assignment may be wrong. Specimen: naive CD8+ T cells sorted from blood. The receptor was derived from a man in his late teens or twenties in good health. The CDR3 reads CASSQAPAASYEQYF. The CDR3 DNA follows: TGTGCCAGCAGCCAAGCCCCGGCTGCCTCCTACGAGCAGTACTTC.